The 27 T cell receptor beta chains below were found in one sample sequenced in a study of T cell responses to AZD1222 COVID-19 vaccine (dated by TCRdb to about 2021). Library generation was performed with the immunoSEQ multiplex PCR assay. TCRdb's version of the immuneACCESS table is confined to in-frame rearrangements and falls short of the full clone set. An unresolved V gene accounts for under half of the shortfall where checked; the remainder is of unknown origin. The table for this sample lists over 15,000 clones; roughly 79% of them were counted only once. The top ten constitute approximately 22% of the sample. Reading the label with the study, this specimen's time point is: about 28 days (+/-7) after the second vaccine dose. The sample was peripheral blood, taken 28 days after the second AZD1222 dose. Every receptor here comes from an adult who received the AZD1222 COVID-19 vaccine.

This chain links TRBV11-1 with TRBJ1-2; no clear D gene. CDR1 SGHAT and CDR2 FQDESV come from the germline V gene (reference sequence). The CDR3 length is 16 residues. The V and J ends lost 2 bases and 3 bases respectively, with 16 bases between them. The DNA of the CDR3 is TGTGCCAGCAGCTTATTGTCGGGTAATACTGACTATGGCTACACCTTC. Encoded protein: CASSLLSGNTDYGYTF.

V usage is TRBV7-9 and J usage is TRBJ1-1, with D perhaps matching TRBD1 (6 bases). V was trimmed by 3 bases and J by 4 bases, leaving 9 bases between them. The CDR3 is made up of 13 amino acids. CDR1 is SEHNR, CDR2 FQNEAQ, per germline (reference sequence). This chain's CDR3 is CASSLEGGTEAFF. For the CDR3, the DNA is TGTGCCAGCAGCTTGGAGGGGGGCACTGAAGCTTTCTTT.

The rearrangement links TRBV18 to TRBJ2-7, with D maybe TRBD1 (6 bases). V lost 4 bases and J 2 bases, leaving 15 bases between the germline ends. The CDR3 is made up of 15 amino acids. CDR1 is KGHSH, CDR2 LQKENI, per germline. The DNA of the CDR3 is TGTGCCAGCTCACTTGGACAGAGGGATACCTACGAGCAGTACTTC. Its protein is CASSLGQRDTYEQYF.

The chain combines TRBV6-2 or TRBV6-3 with TRBJ2-2; no clear D. The germline V gene encodes CDR1 MNHEY and CDR2 SVGEGT. The CDR3 runs 13 residues. Trimming left V 0 bases short and J 4 bases short, with 3 bases between. This CDR3 reads CASSYSRTGELFF. The CDR3 DNA follows: TGTGCCAGCAGTTACTCTCGCACCGGGGAGCTGTTTTTT.

This clone was counted a few times. This rearrangement joins TRBV7-8 to TRBJ2-7; TRBD1 aligns across 9 bases. The V and J ends lost 5 bases and 2 bases, in that order; junction bases with no gene match: 19. The CDR3 runs 19 residues. Germline-derived CDR1 and CDR2 are SGHVS and FQNEAQ. The CDR3 coding sequence is TGTGCCAGCAGCCGAGGGGACAGGGTGCGGCAGGGTGCGACCTACGAGCAGTACTTC. Its translation: CASSRGDRVRQGATYEQYF.

The V call is TRBV27, the J call TRBJ2-7, with D perhaps TRBD1 (5 bases). Germline values: CDR1 MNHEY, CDR2 SMNVEV (reference sequence). The CDR3 covers 12 residues. CDR3 sequence (DNA): TGTGCGGTGGGGCAGCCTCCCTACGAGCAGTACTTC. Translated: CAVGQPPYEQYF.

The chain couples TRBV2 to TRBJ1-1; unclear D gene. Germline-derived CDR1 and CDR2 are SNHLY and FYNNEI. The germline V and J ends were trimmed by 7 bases and 2 bases, with 11 bases remaining between them. The CDR3 has 13 residues. DNA for the CDR3: TGTGCCAGCATCGTTGACGGAAACACTGAAGCTTTCTTT. It is translated as CASIVDGNTEAFF.

The V call is TRBV11-3, the J call TRBJ1-1; no reliable D call. The CDR3 consists of 13 residues. The V end was cut by 0 bases, the J end by 0 bases, with 2 bases between. Germline CDR1 SGHNT, CDR2 YENEEA. The CDR3 coding sequence is TGTGCCAGCAGCTTAGAATTGAACACTGAAGCTTTCTTT. This translates into CASSLELNTEAFF. The full variable domain, with the rest looked up from reference TRBV11-3 and TRBJ1-1, is EAGVVQSPRYKIIEKKQPVAFWCNPISGHNTLYWYLQNLGQGPELLIRYENEEAVDDSQLPKDRFSAERLKGVDSTLKIQPAELGDSAVYLCASSLELNTEAFFGQGTRLTVV.

The rearrangement uses TRBV6-5 and TRBJ2-7; D possibly corresponds to TRBD1 (7 bases). Looked up from germline, CDR1 is MNHEY and CDR2 is SVGAGI. Trimming took 2 bases from V and 3 from J, leaving 14 bases between them. CDR3 length: 15 amino acids. CDR3 amino acids: CASSYGGGAYYEQYF. The DNA for the CDR3 is TGTGCCAGCAGTTACGGAGGGGGCGCGTACTACGAGCAGTACTTC.

The rearrangement joins TRBV4-3 to TRBJ1-4; D is undetermined. The germline V and J ends were trimmed by 3 bases and 4 bases, with 15 bases remaining between them. This CDR3 has 16 amino acids. CDR1 is LGHNA, CDR2 YSLEER, per germline. The CDR3 coding sequence is TGCGCCAGCAGCCAGGCGGAGAGAGTGAGTAATGAAAAACTGTTTTTT. Translation: CASSQAERVSNEKLFF.

The chain is built from TRBV6-1 and TRBJ2-6, with D hard to call. The CDR3 is 17 residues long. CDR1 MNHNS and CDR2 SASEGT come from the germline V gene. Between the trimmed V and J ends, which lost 2 bases and 1 base, there was a span of 12 bases. In DNA, the CDR3 is TGTGCCAGCAGTGAAAGTAGGCTCTCTTCTGGGGCCAACGTCCTGACTTTC. Its translation: CASSESRLSSGANVLTF.

This chain links TRBV3-1 (or the pseudogene TRBV3-2) with TRBJ1-2; D unclear. Germline-derived CDR1 and CDR2 are LGHDT and YNNKEL (reference sequence). V lost 1 base and J 9 bases, leaving 9 bases between the germline ends. The CDR3 is 12 amino acids. The DNA of the CDR3 is TGTGCCAGCAGCCAAGCTTCGGAGAGCTACACCTTC. Protein product: CASSQASESYTF.

The V gene is TRBV7-8, the J gene TRBJ2-7; D is possibly TRBD1 (6 bases). The CDR3 sequence is 16 residues long. Germline V gene lookup returns CDR1 SGHVS and CDR2 FQNEAQ. Trimming took 0 bases from V and 5 from J, leaving 17 bases between them. The CDR3 loop is CASSLARTGLKDEQYF. CDR3 bases: TGTGCCAGCAGCTTAGCCCGAACAGGGTTGAAGGACGAGCAGTACTTC.

The gene calls are TRBV7-2 and TRBJ2-1; D remains ambiguous. Germline values: CDR1 SGHTA, CDR2 FQGNSA. The CDR3 sequence is 15 residues long. Trimming cost V 4 bases and J 5 bases, with 15 bases left between them. The CDR3 coding sequence is TGTGCCAGCAGCTCCGACTGGAACCCACACAATGAGCAGTTCTTC. It translates to CASSSDWNPHNEQFF.

The V gene is TRBV30, the J gene TRBJ1-5; D is possibly TRBD1 (6 bases). With 3 bases removed from V and 7 bases from J, the gap between germline ends came to 13 bases. Germline loops: CDR1 GTSNPN, CDR2 SVGIG (reference sequence). The CDR3 is made up of 13 amino acids. The CDR3 here is CAWSRQGRQPQHF. DNA for the CDR3: TGTGCCTGGAGCCGGCAGGGGCGGCAGCCCCAGCATTTT.

V and J are TRBV4-3 and TRBJ1-2; D ambiguous. Trimming cost V 0 bases and J 6 bases, with 11 bases left between them. Germline values: CDR1 LGHNA, CDR2 YSLEER. The CDR3 spans 14 residues. The CDR3 here is CASSQDLDRHGYTF. The CDR3 DNA sequence: TGCGCCAGCAGCCAAGATCTAGACCGACATGGCTACACCTTC.

This sequence joins TRBV11-3 and TRBJ2-5; 12 nucleotides match TRBD2. The CDR3 consists of 15 residues. Germline V gene sequence: CDR1 SGHNT, CDR2 YENEEA. Trimming cost V 4 bases and J 5 bases; bases outside gene matches: 5. The chain's CDR3 is CASSSRLAGEETQYF. The CDR3 nucleotides read TGTGCCAGCAGCTCTCGACTAGCGGGAGAGGAGACCCAGTACTTC.

This chain links TRBV6-2 or TRBV6-3 with TRBJ2-2; no clear D gene. In germline, CDR1 is MNHEY, CDR2 SVGEGT. V gave up 2 bases and J gave up 5 bases, with 6 bases separating them. The CDR3 length is 13 residues. This chain's CDR3 is CASSYRRTGELFF. The CDR3 coding sequence is TGTGCCAGCAGTTACCGTCGAACCGGGGAGCTGTTTTTT.

Remarks on this clone: This may be a read error: a much more frequent sequence differs by one nucleotide. The chain links TRBV5-4 to TRBJ1-2, with D unclear. CDR3 size: 13 residues. Germline V gene lookup returns CDR1 SGHNT and CDR2 YYREEE (reference sequence). The CDR3 DNA follows: TGTGCCGGCAGCTTGGGCACAGAGACGGGCTACACCTTC. It specifies CAGSLGTETGYTF.

The V and J genes are TRBV11-1 and TRBJ2-3, with 8 bases fitting TRBD2. This CDR3 has 16 residues. The V gene end was trimmed by 4 bases and the J gene end by 1 base; junction bases not matched to a gene: 7. CDR1 SGHAT and CDR2 FQDESV come from the germline V gene (reference sequence). CDR3 region: CASSSELAAGTDTQYF. In DNA form, the CDR3 reads TGTGCCAGCAGCTCCGAACTAGCGGCTGGCACAGATACGCAGTATTTT. The full variable domain, in which reference TRBV11-1 and TRBJ2-3 provide the parts outside the CDR3, is EAEVAQSPRYKITEKSQAVAFWCDPISGHATLYWYRQILGQGPELLVQFQDESVVDDSQLPKDRFSAERLKGVDSTLKIQPAELGDSAMYLCASSSELAAGTDTQYFGPGTRLTVL.

This clone was detected a few times. This chain uses TRBV19 with TRBJ1-6; D is unclear. The germline gives CDR1 LNHDA, CDR2 SQIVND (reference sequence). The CDR3 length is 16 residues. Trimming cost V 0 bases and J 7 bases, with 13 bases left between them. The CDR3 spells CASSIDLFGWNSPLHF. The CDR3 DNA sequence: TGTGCCAGTAGTATAGACCTTTTCGGTTGGAATTCACCCCTCCACTTT. The full variable domain, rest sourced from reference TRBV19 and TRBJ1-6, is DGGITQSPKYLFRKEGQNVTLSCEQNLNHDAMYWYRQDPGQGLRLIYYSQIVNDFQKGDIAEGYSVSREKKESFPLTVTSAQKNPTAFYLCASSIDLFGWNSPLHFGNGTRLTVT.

This sequence joins TRBV7-6 and TRBJ2-7; D may match TRBD1 or TRBD2 (5 bases each). Germline V gene data show CDR1 as SGHVS and CDR2 as FNYEAQ. Trimming cost V 1 base and J 2 bases, with 9 bases left between them. This CDR3 is built from 14 residues. CDR3 protein: CASSLDWGPYEQYF. The DNA for the CDR3 is TGTGCCAGCAGCTTAGATTGGGGACCCTACGAGCAGTACTTC.

V is TRBV9 and J is TRBJ1-6; unclear D gene. Trimming left V 1 base short and J 6 bases short, with 8 bases between. Germline values: CDR1 SGDLS, CDR2 YYNGEE. The CDR3 has 14 residues. CDR3 in amino acids: CASSVRYLNSPLHF. The DNA for the CDR3 is TGTGCCAGCAGCGTAAGGTATCTTAATTCACCCCTCCACTTT.

The chain has TRBV7-9 and TRBJ1-4; maybe TRBD1 (5 bases). Trimming cost V 1 base and J 4 bases, with 10 bases left between them. Germline V gene sequence: CDR1 SEHNR, CDR2 FQNEAQ (reference sequence). The CDR3 covers 15 residues. The CDR3 region has the DNA TGTGCCAGCAGCTTAGGTGACAGCAATAATGAAAAACTGTTTTTT. Translating gives CASSLGDSNNEKLFF.

The V gene is TRBV11-3, the J gene TRBJ2-2, with D perhaps matching TRBD2 (5 bases). The CDR3 runs to 13 residues. Germline lookup yields CDR1 SGHNT and CDR2 YENEEA. V was pared by 6 bases and J by 3 bases, with 8 bases between. DNA for the CDR3: TGTGCCAGCAGGGCGAGGGACACCGGGGAGCTGTTTTTT. Protein: CASRARDTGELFF.

This clone came up once. The gene calls are TRBV7-7 and TRBJ2-1; TRBD2 is a possible D gene (6 bases). The CDR3 is made up of 14 amino acids. The germline V gene has CDR1 SSHAT and CDR2 FNYEAQ (reference sequence). V lost 5 bases and J lost 4, with 12 bases in between. CDR3 sequence: CASSPGVWYNEQFF. CDR3 nucleotide sequence: TGTGCCAGCAGCCCGGGGGTCTGGTACAATGAGCAGTTCTTC. Supplemented by reference TRBV7-7 and TRBJ2-1, the full variable domain reads GAGVSQSPRYKVTKRGQDVTLRCDPISSHATLYWYQQALGQGPEFLTYFNYEAQPDKSGLPSDRFSAERPEGSISTLTIQRTEQRDSAMYRCASSPGVWYNEQFFGPGTRLTVL.

The rearrangement joins TRBV29-1 to TRBJ2-1; TRBD1 might be the D (6 bases). CDR1 is SQVTM and CDR2 is ANQGSEA in the germline V gene. The CDR3 has 16 amino acids. V lost 1 base and J lost 1, with 14 bases in between. The CDR3 nucleotides read TGCAGCGTTGAAGCGATCAGGGGAAGTTCCTACAATGAGCAGTTCTTC. Residues: CSVEAIRGSSYNEQFF.